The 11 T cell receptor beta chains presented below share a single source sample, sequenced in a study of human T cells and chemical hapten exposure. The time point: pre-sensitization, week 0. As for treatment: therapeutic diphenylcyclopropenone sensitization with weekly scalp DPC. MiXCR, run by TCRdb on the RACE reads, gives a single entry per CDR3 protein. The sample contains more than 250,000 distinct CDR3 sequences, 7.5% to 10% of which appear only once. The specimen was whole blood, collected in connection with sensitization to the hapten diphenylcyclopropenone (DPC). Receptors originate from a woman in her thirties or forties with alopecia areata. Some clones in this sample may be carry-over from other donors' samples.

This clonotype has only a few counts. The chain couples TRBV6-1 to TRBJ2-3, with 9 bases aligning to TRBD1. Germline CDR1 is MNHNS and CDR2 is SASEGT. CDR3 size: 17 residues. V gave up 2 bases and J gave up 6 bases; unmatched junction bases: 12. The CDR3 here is CASSESTQGARLDTQYF. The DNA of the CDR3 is TGTGCCAGCAGTGAATCCACACAGGGGGCGAGGTTGGATACGCAGTATTTT.

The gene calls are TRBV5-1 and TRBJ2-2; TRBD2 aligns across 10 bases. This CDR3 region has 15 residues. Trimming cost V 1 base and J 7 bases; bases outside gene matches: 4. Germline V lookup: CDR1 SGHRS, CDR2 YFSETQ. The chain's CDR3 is CASSLKTSGHGELFF. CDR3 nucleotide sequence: TGCGCCAGCAGCTTGAAGACTAGCGGGCACGGGGAGCTGTTTTTT.

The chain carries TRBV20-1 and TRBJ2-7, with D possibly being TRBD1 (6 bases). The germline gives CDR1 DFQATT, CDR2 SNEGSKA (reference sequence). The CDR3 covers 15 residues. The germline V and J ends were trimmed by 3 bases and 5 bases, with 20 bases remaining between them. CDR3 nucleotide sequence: TGCAGTGCTAGGGGATACGGACAGACCCCCAACGAGCAGTACTTC. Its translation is CSARGYGQTPNEQYF.

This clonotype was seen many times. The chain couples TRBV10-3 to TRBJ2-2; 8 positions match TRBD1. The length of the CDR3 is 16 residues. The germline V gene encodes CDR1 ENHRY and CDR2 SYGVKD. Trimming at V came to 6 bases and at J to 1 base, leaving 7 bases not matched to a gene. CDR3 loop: CAIRTSTGENTGELFF. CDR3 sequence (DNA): TGTGCCATCAGGACTTCGACAGGGGAGAACACCGGGGAGCTGTTTTTT.

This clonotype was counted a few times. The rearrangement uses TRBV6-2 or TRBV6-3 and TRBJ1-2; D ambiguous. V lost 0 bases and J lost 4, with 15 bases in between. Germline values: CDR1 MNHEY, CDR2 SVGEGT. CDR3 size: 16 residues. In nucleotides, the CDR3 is TGTGCCAGCAGTTACTCTATCCCACTTGCTGTCTATGGCTACACCTTC. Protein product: CASSYSIPLAVYGYTF.

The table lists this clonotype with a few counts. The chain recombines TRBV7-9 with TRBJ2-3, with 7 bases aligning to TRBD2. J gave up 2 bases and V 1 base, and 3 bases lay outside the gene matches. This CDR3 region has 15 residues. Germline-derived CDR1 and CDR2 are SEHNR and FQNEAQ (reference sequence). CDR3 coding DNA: TGTGCCAGCAGCTTAGGCAGCGGGATCACAGATACGCAGTATTTT. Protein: CASSLGSGITDTQYF.

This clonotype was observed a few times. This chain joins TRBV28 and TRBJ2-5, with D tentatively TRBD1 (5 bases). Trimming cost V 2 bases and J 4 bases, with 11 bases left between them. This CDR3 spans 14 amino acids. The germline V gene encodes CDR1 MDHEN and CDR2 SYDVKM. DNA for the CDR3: TGTGCCAGCAGTTTACAGGGTCCTGTAGAGACCCAGTACTTC. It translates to CASSLQGPVETQYF.

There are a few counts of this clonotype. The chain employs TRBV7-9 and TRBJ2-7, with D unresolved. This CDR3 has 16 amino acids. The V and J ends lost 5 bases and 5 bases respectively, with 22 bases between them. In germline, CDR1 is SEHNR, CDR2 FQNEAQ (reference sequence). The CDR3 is CASSLSSDATRHEQYF. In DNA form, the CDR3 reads TGTGCCAGCAGCCTAAGCTCCGACGCCACTCGGCACGAGCAGTACTTC.

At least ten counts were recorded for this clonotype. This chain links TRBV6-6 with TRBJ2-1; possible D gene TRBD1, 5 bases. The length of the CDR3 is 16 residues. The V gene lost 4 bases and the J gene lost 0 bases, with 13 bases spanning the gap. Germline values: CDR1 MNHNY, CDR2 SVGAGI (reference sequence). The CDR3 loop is CASSSGRAISYNEQFF. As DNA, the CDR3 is TGTGCCAGCAGTTCGGGCAGGGCCATCTCCTACAATGAGCAGTTCTTC.

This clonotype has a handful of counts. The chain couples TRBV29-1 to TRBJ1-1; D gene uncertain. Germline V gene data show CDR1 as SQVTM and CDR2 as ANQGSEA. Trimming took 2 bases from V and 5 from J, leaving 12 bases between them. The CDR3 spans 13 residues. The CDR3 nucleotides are TGCAGCGTTGAAACGGGCGTGGGGACTGAAGCTTTCTTT. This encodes CSVETGVGTEAFF.

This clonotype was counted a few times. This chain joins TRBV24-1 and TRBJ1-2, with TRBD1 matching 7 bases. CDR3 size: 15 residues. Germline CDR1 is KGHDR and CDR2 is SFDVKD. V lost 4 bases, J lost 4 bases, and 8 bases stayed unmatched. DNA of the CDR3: TGTGCCACCAGTGAGCCAAGACAGGGAATCTATGGCTACACCTTC. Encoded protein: CATSEPRQGIYGYTF.